The rows below give T cell receptor beta chains drawn from one sample of a study of T cells expressing NK-cell markers. From its re-call of the 5' RACE reads, TCRdb lists each CDR3 protein once, without DNA. The sample table includes 150,000 or so distinct CDR3 sequences. The sequencing input was blood T cells: a sorted CD56 or NKG2C T cell subset, CD4+ or CD8+ T cells, or bulk PBMC T cells (not recorded which). All receptors come from a woman between 50 and 59 years old in good health. CDR3s include the opening cysteine and the closing phenylalanine or tryptophan.

TRBJ1-1	TRBV7-9	CASTFTGDNTEAFF
TRBJ2-7	TRBV30	CAWSSSYEQYF
TRBJ1-1	TRBV7-9	CASSSRDRGQITEAFF
TRBJ2-7	TRBV27	CASRTSGDTYEQYF
TRBJ1-1	TRBV7-8	CASSLSGVDEAFF
TRBJ2-5	TRBV29-1	CSVTEGGPETQYF
TRBJ2-3	TRBV11-2	CASSSDSTDTQYF
TRBJ2-3	TRBV4-1	CASSQTRDLGTDTQYF
TRBJ2-1	TRBV6-2/TRBV6-3	CASHAGGSPVEQFF
TRBJ1-2	TRBV14	CASSPTTGDYGYTF
TRBJ2-7	TRBV20-1	CSAVGTSSYEQYF
TRBJ2-1	TRBV5-5	CASSLATPHNEQFF
TRBJ1-4	TRBV20-1	CSAREYEKLFF
TRBJ2-1	TRBV12-3/TRBV12-4	CASRGLAGVFEQFF
TRBJ2-3	TRBV5-1	CASSLRPDTQYF
TRBJ1-1	TRBV28	CASRLPVAQTWAEAFF
TRBJ2-2	TRBV13	CASSLGSGRAGELFF
TRBJ2-7	TRBV4-1	CASSQSPGTAPYEQYF
TRBJ1-1	TRBV5-1	CASSLGWGADTEAFF
TRBJ2-3	TRBV20-1	CSARDYLNTDTQYF
TRBJ1-1	TRBV3-1	CASSQEKGRAFF
TRBJ1-1	TRBV25-1	CASTPTGNTEAFF
TRBJ2-5	TRBV11-2	CASSFTGRQETQYF
TRBJ1-5	TRBV5-6	CASSRGDSRNQPQHF
TRBJ2-7	TRBV29-1	CSVLAGDYEQYF
TRBJ2-1	TRBV2	CASRAGTGGKNEQFF
TRBJ2-1	TRBV7-9	CASRRSPGLAGDNEQFF
TRBJ2-3	TRBV29-1	CSVGVRGEGTDTQYF
TRBJ1-1	TRBV9	CASSVVDTEAFF
TRBJ2-2	TRBV20-1	CSASRQGYTGELFF
TRBJ1-2	TRBV7-9	CASSTEGGFYGYTF
TRBJ1-2	TRBV7-9	CATSAWGGANYGYTF
TRBJ2-2	TRBV6-4	CASSEQGGGTGELFF
TRBJ1-2	TRBV19	CASSIQGGANYGYTF
TRBJ1-4	TRBV5-1	CASSSDRAQNEKLFF
TRBJ2-2	TRBV27	CASSLWVTPVAGELFF
TRBJ1-2	TRBV9	CASSVGDSPYGYTF
TRBJ2-7	TRBV19	CASLGQDEQYF